This T cell receptor beta chain was recorded in a study of beta chain features in type 1 diabetes (dated by TCRdb to 2016 to 2018). Some background on the complete study: No differences in mean age, gender distribution, total cell number or subset yield were found between patients and healthy donors. In the study, recently diagnosed type 1 diabetes patients and matched healthy donors were compared on the TCRB repertoires of their sorted circulating CD4+ T cell subsets. Regulatory and stem cell-like memory subsets were isolated from only 8 patients and roughly eight healthy donors, whereas naive and central memory subsets came from all 28 donors. A total of around 110,000,000 sorted cells were examined across all samples, and RNA yield correlated strongly with the number of cells per subset.

The germline V gene encodes CDR1 SGHTA and CDR2 FQGNSA. The CDR3, cysteine through phenylalanine, is 14 amino acids long. Kept here is only the CDR3 DNA, which spans 42 bases and is read in frame from base 1. Here V drops 7 bases and J drops 5 bases, and the junction holds 10 bases not matched to any gene. In this sample, this clone turned up a few times. It has no known antigen specificity. There are no base qualities to consult, and no much larger clone falls within one base. From each donor, a single peripheral blood sample of around 120 mL on average was drawn into heparinised tubes. A BD FACSAria II was used to sort naive, central memory, regulatory and stem cell-like memory CD4+ T cells with a panel that included CD45RO, CCR7, CD25, CD127, CD95 and CD27. All sorted populations exceeded 95% purity. PBMCs were separated immediately by Lymphoprep density gradient centrifugation and were stained directly, without being cultured. So that batch effects would be minimized, each experiment stained and sorted samples in pairs, pairing one healthy donor with one patient.

Broad study findings and their caveats: Fewer insertions and more nucleotide deletions at VDJ recombination sites were observed in patients with type 1 diabetes, implying thymic rearrangement abnormalities. PCR might favor shorter templates, but patient and control samples were amplified and corrected together, so any skew would affect both groups equally. In all four CD4+ subsets, TCRB CDR3 length was moderately but significantly shorter in type 1 diabetes patients. Naive, central memory and regulatory TCRB repertoires appeared more similar among patients than among healthy donors. Only small numbers of individuals were included in the HLA sub-analyses, which left unresolved whether HLA type had any influence on TCRB rearrangement. Sequencing cDNA rather than genomic DNA could over-represent highly expressing activated cells, although activation and CD3 levels did not differ between groups.

The High Capacity cDNA Reverse Transcription Kit was used to reverse transcribe all of the isolated RNA, meaning that expressed TCRB transcripts were what got sequenced. Deep immunoSEQ sequencing was performed on naive, central memory and regulatory T cell samples, with an average of roughly 3.5 million total reads per sample. Sorted cells were lysed in RLT buffer and RNA was extracted with DNase-treated RNeasy Micro or Mini kits, depending on cell number. To prevent cross-contamination, each cell subset was processed individually, whereas patient and healthy donor samples were processed jointly. TCRB sequences were amplified from cDNA with the immunoSEQ multiplex PCR, producing 87-bp fragments spanning the CDR3 region. Amplicons were sequenced on the Illumina HiSeq platform. For the original study's pipeline: PCR bias was computationally corrected using synthetic template baselines, reads within Hamming distance 2 were collapsed, and singletons that could not be merged were discarded. Reads were aligned to IMGT to assign V, D and J genes, CDR3 length, and insertions or deletions at six rearrangement sites. Clonotype counts were normalized to sorted cell number within each subset before computing true diversity and Gini coefficients with the tcR R package. The overlap coefficient, calculated on TCRB nucleotide sequences, was used to measure repertoire sharing. As a proxy for the pre-selection repertoire, out-of-frame TCRB sequences from naive cells were analyzed. This is the immuneACCESS table as TCRdb keeps it, with only in-frame sequences that have V and J called. A part of the clones is gone; compared with another copy, unresolved V genes explain less than half, and the rest is unexplained. V and J calls plus clone size are reproduced from that table; the DNA served to infer D and trimming. The sample records about 150,000 clones, about 10% of which are singletons. 1.3% of the sample rests with the top ten.

This chain is built from TRBV7-2 and TRBJ2-7; TRBD2 agrees with 8 junctional bases. The sequenced material came from naive CD4+ T cells from blood. This specimen's cell subset or site label, interpreted: true naive CD4+ T cells. The receptor's source is a man aged 18 to 30 in good health. In nucleotides, the sequence is TGTGCCAGCACCACCAACCGGGGGGGCCACGAGCAGTACTTC. This is translated as CASTTNRGGHEQYF.